This note documents a single T cell receptor (beta chain) sequence. Germline CDR1 and CDR2: LNHDA and SQIVND (reference sequence). The CDR3 length is 15 residues. V was clipped by 7 bases and J by 7 bases; unmatched bases: 11. This sample was included in a study of blood T cell repertoires in COVID-19. Turning to the study itself: Samples taken during acute and convalescent COVID-19 were collected in the United States, Italy and Spain.

Original data processing: Nucleated cell number was recorded as an estimate derived from reference gene primer amplification. Using immunoSEQ multiplex PCR, the repertoire was profiled, and TCRdb retains in-frame clones only, with some absent. Clonal size and the V and J genes are those of that table, whereas D and trimming came from the DNA. This table has tens of thousands of clones, approximately 90% appearing once. V is TRBV19 and J is TRBJ2-1, with 9 positions matching TRBD2. This TCR was sampled from a man in his 70s with active or convalescent COVID-19. The specimen was peripheral blood. The CDR3 DNA is TGTGCCAGTAACCGCGGCGGGAGGGCCCGGAATGAGCAGTTCTTC. Translating it yields CASNRGGRARNEQFF.